What follows are 5 T cell receptor beta chains derived from one specimen sequenced in a study of cytomegalovirus exposure and HLA in healthy donors. It was with 60 Vbeta and 13 Jbeta primers that the PCR ran. TCRdb's copy holds only in-frame clones and misses some; the assay was immunoSEQ multiplex PCR. The sample lists 100,000 to 150,000 clones; more than 70% were seen once. The sample consisted of PBMCs. These receptors were obtained from a man aged 50 to 60 in good health and CMV-seronegative.

The chain combines TRBV6-5 with TRBJ2-5; TRBD2 might be the D (5 bases). The DNA end favors TRBJ2-7, so the J call may be wrong. From germline, CDR1 is MNHEY and CDR2 SVGAGI. The CDR3 consists of 12 residues. CDR3 sequence reads: CASRAGIYEQYF. The CDR3 DNA reads TGTGCCAGCAGAGCCGGGATTTACGAGCAGTACTTC.

The genes are TRBV28 and TRBJ1-4; D is uncertain. V lost 6 bases to trimming and J lost 5 bases, with 10 bases between them. This CDR3 contains 13 residues. Germline CDR1 MDHEN, CDR2 SYDVKM. In nucleotides, the CDR3 is TGTGCCAGCAGCCTTACAGTGAATGAAAAACTGTTTTTT. Translation gives CASSLTVNEKLFF. Together with reference TRBV28 and TRBJ1-4, the CDR3 gives the full variable domain: DVKVTQSSRYLVKRTGEKVFLECVQDMDHENMFWYRQDPGLGLRLIYFSYDVKMKEKGDIPEGYSVSREKKERFSLILESASTNQTSMYLCASSLTVNEKLFFGSGTQLSVL.

The chain joins TRBV27 to TRBJ2-7; D gene uncertain. The CDR3 is made up of 15 amino acids. Germline CDR1 and CDR2: MNHEY and SMNVEV (reference sequence). Trimming cost V 2 bases and J 3 bases, with 14 bases left between them. CDR3: CASSLTPGLDYEQYF. The CDR3 bases are TGTGCCAGCAGTTTAACCCCAGGTTTAGACTACGAGCAGTACTTC.

This clone was seen more than once but under ten times. The genes are TRBV7-9 and TRBJ2-3; 9 nucleotides match TRBD2. Per the germline V gene, CDR1 is SEHNR and CDR2 is FQNEAQ (reference sequence). After removal of 7 bases from V and 4 bases from J, the junction contained 3 bases not matched to a gene. CDR3 length: 13 amino acids. The chain's CDR3 is CASTLAGADTQYF. The CDR3 nucleotides are TGTGCCAGCACTTTAGCGGGAGCAGATACGCAGTATTTT.

The chain links TRBV5-6 to TRBJ2-7; TRBD2 matches 9 bases. J was trimmed by 5 bases and V by 2 bases; bases with no gene match: 11. CDR1 is SGHDT and CDR2 is YYEEEE in the germline V gene. The CDR3 extends over 16 amino acids. For the CDR3, the DNA is TGTGCCAGCAGCTTCCCAATAGGACTAGCGCAGGACGAGCAGTACTTC. This encodes CASSFPIGLAQDEQYF.